This T cell receptor beta chain was sequenced for a study of Ad26.COV2.S vaccination and SARS-CoV-2 variants. Study context: Ad26.COV2.S given intramuscularly, once or twice 56 days apart.

The study, taken as a whole, reports: It was vaccine recipients, not placebo recipients, who had the higher spike-specific TCR breadth.

The table came from immunoSEQ multiplex PCR; TCRdb's copy has only in-frame clones and leaves some out. The repertoire includes about 350,000 clones, around nine tenths of them detected once, and about 10% sits in the top ten. CDR1 is SGHVS, CDR2 FQNEAQ, per germline. The CDR3 length is 16 residues. V gave up 5 bases and J gave up 2 bases; unmatched junction bases: 5. Treatment indicated: roughly 20 received Ad26.COV2.S at low or high dose, single or two shots; several received placebo; per-sample allocation not given. Samples were taken on day 63 after the first vaccine or placebo injection. This Boston cohort included adults aged 18-55 years. Its platform was an Ad26 vector, and its expressed antigen was Wuhan-strain SARS-CoV-2 spike. To note about this clone: Antigen unknown.

The receptor's source is a person between 18 and 60 years old who received the Ad26.COV2.S COVID-19 vaccine or a placebo. The chain is built from TRBV7-8 and TRBJ2-6; TRBD1 matches at 8 bases. The sequencing used peripheral blood, collected in a trial of Ad26.COV2.S vaccine versus placebo. Here the CDR3 reads CASSLIRGPGANVLTF. The DNA of the CDR3 is TGTGCCAGCAGCCTAATCAGGGGGCCTGGGGCCAACGTCCTGACTTTC.